A selection of T cell receptor beta chains follows, all from one sample in a study of OX40 agonist ivuxolimab in advanced cancers. Assay used: immunoSEQ multiplex PCR; TCRdb lists only in-frame clones, some missing. The data contain almost 45,000 clones, 88% of them singletons. The input for sequencing was CD4+ or CD8+ T cells sorted from blood, taken in a trial of the OX40 agonist ivuxolimab. Receptors originate from an adult with an advanced solid tumor such as melanoma, head and neck, liver or kidney cancer. Both conserved end residues are part of each CDR3. The D gene is left open where the match is weak. Not all rows give a size; the values are once, few, many and, for expanded clones, a class.

D gene,V gene,clone size,J gene,CDR3 DNA,CDR3 protein
.,TRBV19,.,TRBJ1-5,TGTGCCAGTAGTTGGGCTCATGGAATATATAGCAATCAGCCCCAGCATTTT,CASSWAHGIYSNQPQHF
.,TRBV5-4,.,TRBJ1-5,TGTGCCAGCAGCTTCGGGGGTAATCAGCCCCAGCATTTT,CASSFGGNQPQHF
.,TRBV27,.,TRBJ2-3,TGTGCCGTTCGTGACAGGAGCACAGATACGCAGTATTTT,CAVRDRSTDTQYF
.,TRBV5-6,.,TRBJ2-1,TGTGCCAGCAGCTTCGCAGGTTACAATGAGCAGTTCTTC,CASSFAGYNEQFF
.,TRBV9,once,TRBJ2-2,TGTGCCAGCAGCGTAGGCAGGTCTGAGGATGTCGGGGAGCTGTTTTTT,CASSVGRSEDVGELFF
.,TRBV11-2,.,TRBJ1-1,TGTGCCAGCAGCCCCAGAGAGACTGAAGCTTTCTTT,CASSPRETEAFF
.,TRBV6-1,once,TRBJ2-7,TGTGCCAGCAGTGAACGGGGGGGAGTAGGAGGGGGCTCTTACGAGCAGTACTTC,CASSERGGVGGGSYEQYF
.,TRBV11-3,.,TRBJ2-7,TGTGCCAGCAGCGACGGGACGGCTGAGCAGTACTTC,CASSDGTAEQYF
TRBD1,TRBV4-3,once,TRBJ2-1,TGCGCCAGCAGCCAAGATTTCGGGCAGGGGGCCTGGGATGAGCAGTTCTTC,CASSQDFGQGAWDEQFF
.,TRBV6-5,.,TRBJ2-1,TGTGCCAGCAGTTACAATAGGTGGGGGAACAATGAGCAGTTCTTC,CASSYNRWGNNEQFF
.,TRBV27,.,TRBJ2-1,TGTGCCAGCAGTTCATCCGGGGCCTACAATGAGCAGTTCTTC,CASSSSGAYNEQFF
.,TRBV21-1,.,TRBJ1-5,TGTGCCAGCAGCGCCCCACGGGACAGGGGGCCTCAGCCCCAGCATTTT,CASSAPRDRGPQPQHF
TRBD2,TRBV28,.,TRBJ2-7,TGTGCCAGCAGTCTGATGACTAGCGGGGGGCTCTCCGAGCAGTACTTC,CASSLMTSGGLSEQYF
TRBD1,TRBV7-8,.,TRBJ2-3,TGTGCCAGCAGTTACCAGGGGGCCGGGGGAACAGATACGCAGTATTTT,CASSYQGAGGTDTQYF
TRBD1,TRBV15,.,TRBJ1-2,TGTGCCACCAGCAGCGAACCGGGACAGGGTGTTTATGGCTACACCTTC,CATSSEPGQGVYGYTF
.,TRBV11-2,.,TRBJ2-5,TGTGCCAGCAGCTTGAATATCCCTCGGGAGACCCAGTACTTC,CASSLNIPRETQYF
TRBD1,TRBV10-3,once,TRBJ1-5,TGTGCCTCCGGTGAGATGGACAGGTCTGGGCAGCCCCAGCATTTT,CASGEMDRSGQPQHF
.,TRBV4-3,.,TRBJ2-5,TGCGCCAGCAGCCAAGCGCCGGGGTCCCTGGGGACCCAGTACTTC,CASSQAPGSLGTQYF
.,TRBV10-3,.,TRBJ2-1,TGTGCCATCGGTGCGTCTGGGGACCCAGGCTCCTACAATGAGCAGTTCTTC,CAIGASGDPGSYNEQFF
.,TRBV6-5,.,TRBJ2-5,TGTGCCAGCAGTCGGGTATGGGCCGCAGGGGAGACCCAGTACTTC,CASSRVWAAGETQYF
.,TRBV28,.,TRBJ1-5,TGTGCCAGCAGTTTAGGCCCGGGCAATAGCAATCAGCCCCAGCATTTT,CASSLGPGNSNQPQHF
TRBD2,TRBV5-5,.,TRBJ2-3,TGTGCCAGCAGGCTCGGGGCGGGGGTCTTGCAGTATTTT,CASRLGAGVLQYF
.,TRBV28,.,TRBJ1-1,TGTGCCAGCAGTGGGGTCTTAACTGAAGCTTTCTTT,CASSGVLTEAFF
TRBD1,TRBV27,.,TRBJ2-3,TGTGCCAGCAGTTCGACAGGGGGGAACACAGATACGCAGTATTTT,CASSSTGGNTDTQYF
.,TRBV9,.,TRBJ2-3,TGTGCCAGCAGCGTAGGGTGGGATACGCAGTATTTT,CASSVGWDTQYF
.,TRBV5-6,.,TRBJ1-5,TGTGCCAGCAGCTTGGGGGGGGACTCACATCAGCCCCAGCATTTT,CASSLGGDSHQPQHF
.,TRBV28,.,TRBJ1-2,TGTGCCAGCAGTTTGGACGGTTACTATGGCTACACCTTC,CASSLDGYYGYTF
.,TRBV9,once,TRBJ1-2,TGTGCCAGCAGCGTAAATGCAGGGGTTAACTATGGCTACACCTTC,CASSVNAGVNYGYTF
TRBD1,TRBV15,.,TRBJ1-5,TGTGCCACCAGCAGACCTAAGACAGGGGAATTGCGGCAGCCCCAGCATTTT,CATSRPKTGELRQPQHF
TRBD2,TRBV10-2,.,TRBJ2-2,TGCGCCAGCAGTTTCACCATAGCGGGGGAGACCGGGGAGCTGTTTTTT,CASSFTIAGETGELFF
.,TRBV12-2,.,TRBJ1-5,TGTGGGGGTGATCAGCCCCAGCATTTT,CGGDQPQHF
.,TRBV7-6,.,TRBJ1-1,TGTGCCAGCAGCTTAGGTGAGGAGGGGACTGAAGCTTTCTTT,CASSLGEEGTEAFF
.,TRBV7-9,.,TRBJ1-1,TGTGCCAGCAGCTCACCTAAGGGACGAACTGAAGCTTTCTTT,CASSSPKGRTEAFF
.,TRBV9,.,TRBJ2-5,TGTGCCAGCAGCGTAGACGAAACAGGGTCATTGGAGACCCAGTACTTC,CASSVDETGSLETQYF
.,TRBV30,.,TRBJ2-7,TGTGCCCTCGCCAGGGGCGGGTCCTACGAGCAGTACTTC,CALARGGSYEQYF
.,TRBV9,.,TRBJ2-7,TGTGCCAGCAGCCTTCGAGCGGGTAGGGACGAGCAGTACTTC,CASSLRAGRDEQYF
TRBD1,TRBV5-4,.,TRBJ2-7,TGTGCCAGCTCCCCGGGACAGGGGCATTACGAGCAGTACTTC,CASSPGQGHYEQYF
.,TRBV4-1,once,TRBJ2-7,TGCGCCAGCAGCCAAGATTCCGGGACCTACGAGCAGTACTTC,CASSQDSGTYEQYF
.,TRBV9,.,TRBJ1-2,TGTGCCAGCAGCGTTAACAGGGACACCCCCCTGTATGGCTACACCTTC,CASSVNRDTPLYGYTF
.,TRBV30,.,TRBJ2-7,TGTGCCTGGAGCGTAGACTCCTACGAGCAGTACTTC,CAWSVDSYEQYF
.,TRBV6-6,.,TRBJ2-7,TGTGCCAGCAGTTTACTCGGTGGGGGCTCTGTGTACGAGCAGTACTTC,CASSLLGGGSVYEQYF
.,TRBV4-3,once,TRBJ2-2,TGCGCCAGCAGCCAAGAAGGATGGGGCGGGGAGCTGTTTTTT,CASSQEGWGGELFF
.,TRBV4-3,.,TRBJ1-2,TGCGCCAGCAGCCCACTCGGGGGGGCGGACTATGGCTACACCTTC,CASSPLGGADYGYTF
TRBD1,TRBV5-4,.,TRBJ1-1,TGTGCCAGCAGCTTGGAGGGGGCGAGTGAAGCTTTCTTT,CASSLEGASEAFF
.,TRBV11-2,.,TRBJ1-2,TGTGCCAGCAGCCAACCACCCAACGGAGGAGGATATGGCTACACCTTC,CASSQPPNGGGYGYTF
.,TRBV27,.,TRBJ1-2,TGTGCCAGCAGTTTAGGCATAAGGGCTGGCTACACCTTC,CASSLGIRAGYTF
TRBD1,TRBV28,.,TRBJ2-1,TGTGCCAGCAGTTTCGTCAGGGGGTCGGTTGAGCAGTTCTTC,CASSFVRGSVEQFF
.,TRBV19,.,TRBJ2-7,TGTGCCAGTAGCCCGGGGCTTACCTACGAGCAGTACTTC,CASSPGLTYEQYF
.,TRBV20-1,.,TRBJ2-7,TGCAGTGCTAAGGATTACTACGAGCAGTACTTC,CSAKDYYEQYF
.,TRBV6-5,.,TRBJ1-5,TGTGCCAGCAGAAGGGCCGGGGGGAATCAGCCCCAGCATTTT,CASRRAGGNQPQHF
.,TRBV7-6,.,TRBJ2-7,TGTGCCAGCAGCTCGGTGGGGACTACAGGGCCTTACGAGCAGTACTTC,CASSSVGTTGPYEQYF
.,TRBV7-6,.,TRBJ2-2,TGTGCCAGCAGCTCGACGGGATCGAACACCGGGGAGCTGTTTTTT,CASSSTGSNTGELFF
TRBD2,TRBV9,.,TRBJ2-5,TGTGCCAGCAGCGTAAGCGGGGGTCACCAAGAGACCCAGTACTTC,CASSVSGGHQETQYF
.,TRBV28,.,TRBJ2-1,TGTGCCAGCAGAAACAGGGGAGGGATGGGTGAGCAGTTCTTC,CASRNRGGMGEQFF